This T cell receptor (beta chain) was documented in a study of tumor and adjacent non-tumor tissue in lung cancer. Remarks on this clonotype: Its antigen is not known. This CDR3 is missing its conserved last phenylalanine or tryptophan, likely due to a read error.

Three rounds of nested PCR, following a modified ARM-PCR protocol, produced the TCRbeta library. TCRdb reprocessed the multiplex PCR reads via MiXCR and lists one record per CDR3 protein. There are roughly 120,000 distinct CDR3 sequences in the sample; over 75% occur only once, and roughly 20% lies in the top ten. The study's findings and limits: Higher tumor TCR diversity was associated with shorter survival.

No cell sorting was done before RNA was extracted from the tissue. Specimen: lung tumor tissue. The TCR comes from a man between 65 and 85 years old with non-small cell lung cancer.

CDR3 bases: TGCGCCAGCAGCCAAGCCGGAGGTGTGAGACAAGAGACCCAGTACTTG. This codes for CASSQAGGVRQETQYL. The genes are TRBV4-3 and TRBJ2-5, with TRBD2 as a possible D gene (5 bases). The V gene's germline CDR1 is LGHNA and CDR2 YSLEER. Trimming pared 1 base from V and 2 bases from J, leaving 14 bases between. The CDR3 contains 16 residues.